The 14 T cell receptor beta chains below all came from one sample that was sequenced in a study of memory CD8 T cells in hepatitis C reinfection. Stated time point: pre-reinfection, 55 to 20 weeks before reinfection detection. No in vitro expansion preceded TCR sequencing of the sorted cells. Sequenced by immunoSEQ multiplex PCR; TCRdb stores in-frame clones only, minus some. Of 45,000 to 65,000 clones in the sample, under 90% are singletons; the top ten hold 0.95% to 1.1%. The sequencing input was naive CD8+ T cells sorted from blood. Every receptor here comes from a man aged 18 to 35 with hepatitis C virus infection.

The chain uses TRBV6-6 and TRBJ1-4; a weak D match, TRBD1 (5 bases). This CDR3 comprises 15 residues. V gave up 6 bases and J gave up 3 bases, with 14 bases separating them. Germline CDR1 reads MNHNY; CDR2 reads SVGAGI (reference sequence). The CDR3 protein is CASRRGASPNEKLFF. Written as DNA, the CDR3 is TGTGCCAGCAGACGCGGGGCCAGTCCTAATGAAAAACTGTTTTTT.

J is TRBJ2-7 and V is TRBV23-1; D is possibly TRBD2 (5 bases). TRBV23-1 is an ORF, and what it does is uncertain. Trimming left V 3 bases short and J 2 bases short, with 26 bases between. The CDR3 is made up of 19 amino acids. The CDR3 DNA reads TGCGCCAGCAGTCACCCCTTTCACGTCGAGGGAAGGAGAACCTACGAGCAGTACGTC. It specifies CASSHPFHVEGRRTYEQYV.

V is TRBV29-1 and J is TRBJ1-4; D might be TRBD1 (6 bases). This CDR3 has 14 amino acids. V was clipped by 0 bases and J by 5 bases, with 10 bases between them. CDR1 SQVTM and CDR2 ANQGSEA come from the germline V gene. CDR3: CSVEEAGENEKLFF. The CDR3 bases are TGCAGCGTTGAAGAGGCAGGGGAGAATGAAAAACTGTTTTTT.

The CDR3 reads CASSLGAGGPDNEQFF. The CDR3 DNA is TGTGCCAGCAGCCTGGGGGCGGGAGGGCCCGACAATGAGCAGTTCTTC. The chain combines TRBV11-1 with TRBJ2-1; the match to TRBD2 covers 9 bases. Per germline, CDR1 SGHAT and CDR2 FQDESV (reference sequence). The junction had 10 bases not matched to a gene; V was cut back by 5 bases and J by 5 bases. The CDR3 sequence is 16 residues long.

The chain employs TRBV5-4 and TRBJ1-1; D gene uncertain. The CDR3 is made up of 11 amino acids. CDR1 and CDR2 (germline): SGHNT, YYREEE (reference sequence). The V and J ends lost 3 bases and 7 bases respectively, with 7 bases between them. The CDR3, as DNA: TGTGCCAGCAGCTATGGAGTTGAAGCTTTCTTT. This translates into CASSYGVEAFF.

The genes are TRBV7-9 and TRBJ2-5; D not certain. CDR3 length: 13 residues. Deletions cut 5 bases from V and 6 bases from J, with 13 bases between. The germline V gene has CDR1 SEHNR and CDR2 FQNEAQ (reference sequence). The CDR3 sequence: CASSPQSTKTQYF. Written as DNA, the CDR3 is TGTGCCAGCAGCCCACAGAGCACCAAGACCCAGTACTTC.

The V call is TRBV28, the J call TRBJ1-5; tentatively, D is TRBD1 (6 bases). CDR3 length: 15 amino acids. In germline, CDR1 is MDHEN, CDR2 SYDVKM. The V and J ends lost 0 bases and 3 bases respectively, with 9 bases between them. The CDR3, as DNA: TGTGCCAGCAGTTTATGGGGGGCGAACAATCAGCCCCAGCATTTT. Its protein product is CASSLWGANNQPQHF.

The V and J genes are TRBV5-8 and TRBJ1-1; 7 positions agree with TRBD1. The V gene end was trimmed by 4 bases and the J gene end by 4 bases; junction bases not matched to a gene: 7. CDR1 is SGHTS and CDR2 is YDEGEE in the germline V gene. This CDR3 spans 14 amino acids. This CDR3 reads CASSLGQGVTEAFF. CDR3 coding DNA: TGTGCCAGCAGCCTCGGCCAGGGGGTCACTGAAGCTTTCTTT.

The V call is TRBV7-9, the J call TRBJ1-1; TRBD1 aligns across 7 bases. The CDR3 consists of 14 residues. V shed 4 bases, J shed 1 base, and the junction held 3 bases outside the gene matches. The germline V gene encodes CDR1 SEHNR and CDR2 FQNEAQ (reference sequence). CDR3 sequence: CASSSWTGNTEAFF. CDR3 sequence (DNA): TGTGCCAGCAGCTCTTGGACAGGGAACACTGAAGCTTTCTTT.

The chain combines TRBV6-6 with TRBJ1-1, with D uncertain. The CDR3 sequence is 14 residues long. Germline loops: CDR1 MNHNY, CDR2 SVGAGI (reference sequence). V lost 8 bases and J 4 bases, leaving 17 bases between the germline ends. This CDR3 is CASFPQVMSTEAFF. The CDR3 coding sequence is TGTGCCAGCTTCCCCCAGGTCATGAGCACTGAAGCTTTCTTT.

This sequence joins TRBV6-6 and TRBJ1-1, with 9 bases fitting TRBD1. The J segment lost 8 bases and the V segment lost 0 bases, leaving 7 bases of the junction unmatched. The CDR3 extends over 15 amino acids. CDR1 MNHNY and CDR2 SVGAGI come from the germline V gene (reference sequence). The CDR3 loop is CASSYSGTGRSEAFF. The CDR3 DNA reads TGTGCCAGCAGTTACTCTGGGACAGGGAGATCCGAAGCTTTCTTT.

The rearrangement links TRBV11-3 to TRBJ2-3; maybe TRBD1 (6 bases). Germline V lookup: CDR1 SGHNT, CDR2 YENEEA. V was cut by 5 bases and J by 6 bases, with 12 bases left in between. The CDR3 is made up of 13 amino acids. For the CDR3, the DNA is TGTGCCAGCAGCGCCAACAGGGATGATACGCAGTATTTT. Its translation is CASSANRDDTQYF.

Regarding this clone: Other DNA sequences of this sample code for an identical CDR3. J is TRBJ1-2 and V is TRBV9; possible D gene TRBD1, 5 bases. With 0 bases removed from V and 3 bases from J, the gap between germline ends came to 6 bases. This CDR3 spans 13 amino acids. Germline V lookup: CDR1 SGDLS, CDR2 YYNGEE. The CDR3: CASSVGGDYGYTF. The CDR3 DNA reads TGTGCCAGCAGCGTAGGGGGGGACTATGGCTACACCTTC.

The chain couples TRBV6-6 to TRBJ1-1; 8 nucleotides line up with TRBD1. Germline V gene lookup returns CDR1 MNHNY and CDR2 SVGAGI (reference sequence). The ends lost 5 bases at V and 1 base at J; junction bases unmatched: 6. The CDR3 contains 15 residues. The CDR3 sequence is CASSMDRDGNTEAFF. Written as DNA, the CDR3 is TGTGCCAGCAGTATGGACAGGGACGGGAACACTGAAGCTTTCTTT.